The 4 T cell receptor delta chains below all came from one sample that was sequenced in a study of gamma-delta T cells after stem cell transplantation. TCRdb redid the clone calls on the RT-PCR reads with CATT. This sample carries about 1,100 delta-chain clones, approximately 20% of them seen once, and the ten largest clones take around 38%. The sample taken for sequencing was gamma-delta T cells. The receptors here all came from a human donor. It is not recorded whose cells these are; they may come from a transplant donor.

Remarks on this clone: TCRdb attributes to this sequence the protein of a much larger clone, which differs from the DNA translation at residue 3; a read error is likely, and the protein displayed is translated from the DNA. The rearrangement links TRDV2 to TRDJ1; D is possibly TRDD2 or TRDD3 (7 bases each). Germline lookup yields CDR1 GEAIGNYY and CDR2 EKD. This CDR3 comprises 19 residues. Here the CDR3 DNA reads TGTGCCTTTGACACGGCGGGCTTTCCTACTGGGGCTTATGGCGATAAACTCATCTTT. Encoded protein: CAFDTAGFPTGAYGDKLIF.

A remark on this clone: A read error likely explains this, since a far larger clone differs by one base. This CDR3 is also generated by other DNA sequences in the sample. The CDR3, as DNA: TGTGCCTGTGACGGACTTGGGGAGAATAAACTCATCTTT. The encoded protein is CACDGLGENKLIF. J is TRDJ1 and V is TRDV2, with D possibly being TRDD3 (5 bases). The CDR3 length is 13 residues. Germline assignment: CDR1 GEAIGNYY and CDR2 EKD. V was pared by 3 bases and J by 6 bases, with 13 bases between.

Concerning this clone itself: TCRdb has a much larger clone's protein, which differs at residue 10 from the translation of this DNA, likely because of a read error; what is shown is the protein translated from the DNA. The chain is built from TRDV2 and TRDJ1, with 10 bases aligning to TRDD3. This CDR3 region has 20 residues. Germline V gene data show CDR1 as GEAIGNYY and CDR2 as EKD. After removal of 3 bases from V and 1 base from J, the junction contained 19 bases not matched to a gene. This CDR3 is CACDLMSAGMGDTSTDKLIF. The CDR3 DNA sequence: TGTGCCTGTGACTTGATGTCGGCGGGGATGGGGGATACATCCACCGATAAACTCATCTTT.

This clone was observed a handful of times. This likely traces to a read error, being one base from a far larger clone. The chain recombines TRDV2 with TRDJ1, with D perhaps TRDD3 (5 bases). Germline V gene data show CDR1 as GEAIGNYY and CDR2 as EKD. The length of the CDR3 is 15 residues. CDR3 DNA: TGTGCCTGTGCCACCGTGGGGCCGGACACCGATAAACTCATCTTT. Its translation: CACATVGPDTDKLIF.